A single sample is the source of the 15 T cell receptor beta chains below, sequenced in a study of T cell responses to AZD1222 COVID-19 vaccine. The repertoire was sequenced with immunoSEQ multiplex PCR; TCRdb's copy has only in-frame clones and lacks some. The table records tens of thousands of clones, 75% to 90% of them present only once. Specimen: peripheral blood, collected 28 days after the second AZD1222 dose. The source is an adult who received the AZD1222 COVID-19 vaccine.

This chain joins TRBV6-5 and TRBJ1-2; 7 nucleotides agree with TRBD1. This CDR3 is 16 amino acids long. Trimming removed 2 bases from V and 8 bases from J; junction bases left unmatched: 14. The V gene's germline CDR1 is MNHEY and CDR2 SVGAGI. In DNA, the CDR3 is TGTGCCAGCAGTTACGGGGGAGAGGGGGCGAGAAGGGGCTACACCTTC. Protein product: CASSYGGEGARRGYTF.

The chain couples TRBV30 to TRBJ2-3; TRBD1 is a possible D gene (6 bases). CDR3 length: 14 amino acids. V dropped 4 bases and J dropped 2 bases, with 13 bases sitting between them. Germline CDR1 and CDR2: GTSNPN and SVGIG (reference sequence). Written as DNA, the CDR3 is TGTGCCTGGATGGGGGCTCGATTCACAGATACGCAGTATTTT. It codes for CAWMGARFTDTQYF. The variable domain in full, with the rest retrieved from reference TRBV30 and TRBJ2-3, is SQTIHQWPATLVQPVGSPLSLECTVEGTSNPNLYWYRQAAGRGLQLLFYSVGIGQISSEVPQNLSASRPQDRQFILSSKKLLLSDSGFYLCAWMGARFTDTQYFGPGTRLTVL.

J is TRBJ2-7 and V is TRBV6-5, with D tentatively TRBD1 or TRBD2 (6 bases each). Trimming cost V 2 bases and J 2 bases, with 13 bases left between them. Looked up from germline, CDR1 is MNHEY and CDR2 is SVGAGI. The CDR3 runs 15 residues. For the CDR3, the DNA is TGTGCCAGCAGTTACAGAGGGGGGTGGGCCTACGAGCAGTACTTC. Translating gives CASSYRGGWAYEQYF.

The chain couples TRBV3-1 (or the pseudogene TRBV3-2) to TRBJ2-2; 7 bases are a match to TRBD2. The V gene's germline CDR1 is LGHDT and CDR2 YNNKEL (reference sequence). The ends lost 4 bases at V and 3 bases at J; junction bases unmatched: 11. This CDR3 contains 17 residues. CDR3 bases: TGTGCCAGCAGCCCCACGGGCCGGCTAGCGGACACCGGGGAGCTGTTTTTT. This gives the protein CASSPTGRLADTGELFF.

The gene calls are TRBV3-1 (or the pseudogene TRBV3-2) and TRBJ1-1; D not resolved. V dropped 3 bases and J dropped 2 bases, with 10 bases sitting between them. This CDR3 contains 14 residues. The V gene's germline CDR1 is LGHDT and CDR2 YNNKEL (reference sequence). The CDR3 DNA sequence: TGTGCCAGCAGCCATAGGGCAGCAAACACTGAAGCTTTCTTT. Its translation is CASSHRAANTEAFF.

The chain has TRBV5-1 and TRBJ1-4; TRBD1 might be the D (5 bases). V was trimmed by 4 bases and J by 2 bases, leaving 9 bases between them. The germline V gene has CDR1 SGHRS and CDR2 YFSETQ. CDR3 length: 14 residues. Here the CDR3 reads CASSVGGTNEKLFF. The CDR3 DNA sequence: TGCGCCAGCAGCGTGGGGGGGACTAATGAAAAACTGTTTTTT.

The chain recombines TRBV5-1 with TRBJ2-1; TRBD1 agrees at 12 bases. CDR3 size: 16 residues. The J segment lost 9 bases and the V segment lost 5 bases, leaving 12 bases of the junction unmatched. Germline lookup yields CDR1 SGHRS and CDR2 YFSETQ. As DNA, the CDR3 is TGCGCCAGCAGGCAAGAGGGACAGGGGGCTAGGTTTGAGCAGTTCTTC. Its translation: CASRQEGQGARFEQFF.

For the CDR3, the DNA is TGTGCCAGCAGCTTAGGGGCAGGAGATACGCAGTATTTT. Translation gives CASSLGAGDTQYF. This rearrangement joins TRBV11-2 to TRBJ2-3; no definite D call. The CDR3 loop spans 13 amino acids. From germline, CDR1 is SGHAT and CDR2 FQNNGV. The V end was cut by 1 base, the J end by 5 bases, with 7 bases between.

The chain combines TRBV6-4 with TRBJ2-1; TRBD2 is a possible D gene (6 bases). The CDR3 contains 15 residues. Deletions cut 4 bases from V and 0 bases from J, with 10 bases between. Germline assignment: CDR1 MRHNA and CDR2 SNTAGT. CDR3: CASSAAGSSYNEQFF. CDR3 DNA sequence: TGTGCCAGCAGTGCCGCGGGAAGCTCCTACAATGAGCAGTTCTTC.

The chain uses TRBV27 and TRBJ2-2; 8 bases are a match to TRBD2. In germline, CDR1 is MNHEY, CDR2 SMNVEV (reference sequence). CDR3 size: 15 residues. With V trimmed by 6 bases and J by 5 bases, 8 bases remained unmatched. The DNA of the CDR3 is TGTGCCAGCAGCCCACTAGCGGTCGGGACCGGGGAGCTGTTTTTT. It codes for CASSPLAVGTGELFF.

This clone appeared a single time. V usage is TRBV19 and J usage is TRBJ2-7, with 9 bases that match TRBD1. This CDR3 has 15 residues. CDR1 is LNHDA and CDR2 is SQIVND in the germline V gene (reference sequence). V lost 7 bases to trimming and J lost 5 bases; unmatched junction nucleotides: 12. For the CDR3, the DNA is TGTGCCAGTAAGAGGGTGGGGACAGGGACCCACGAGCAGTACTTC. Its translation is CASKRVGTGTHEQYF.

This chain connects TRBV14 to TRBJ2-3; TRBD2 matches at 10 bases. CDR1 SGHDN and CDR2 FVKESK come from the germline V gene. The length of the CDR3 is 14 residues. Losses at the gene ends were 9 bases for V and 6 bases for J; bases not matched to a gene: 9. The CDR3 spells CARRASGSGDTQYF. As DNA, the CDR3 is TGTGCCAGAAGGGCTAGCGGGAGCGGGGATACGCAGTATTTT.

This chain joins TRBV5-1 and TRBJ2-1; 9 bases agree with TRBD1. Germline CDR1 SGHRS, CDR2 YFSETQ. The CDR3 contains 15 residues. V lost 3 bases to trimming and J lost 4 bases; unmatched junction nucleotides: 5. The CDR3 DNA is TGCGCCAGCAGCTCCCGACAGGGGGATTACAATGAGCAGTTCTTC. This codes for CASSSRQGDYNEQFF.

The CDR3 DNA reads TGTGCCAGCAGCCCGTCTCACTATGGCTACACCTTC. Amino acids: CASSPSHYGYTF. The chain combines TRBV7-8 with TRBJ1-2, with D hard to call. CDR1 SGHVS and CDR2 FQNEAQ come from the germline V gene. V was shortened by 5 bases and J by 3 bases, with 7 bases between the two germline ends. The CDR3 totals 12 residues.

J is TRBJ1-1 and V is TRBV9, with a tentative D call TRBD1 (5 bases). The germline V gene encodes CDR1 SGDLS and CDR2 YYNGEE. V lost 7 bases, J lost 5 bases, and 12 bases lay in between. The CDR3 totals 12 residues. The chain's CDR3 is CASGGGATEAFF. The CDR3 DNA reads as TGTGCCAGCGGGGGAGGGGCTACTGAAGCTTTCTTT.